This T cell receptor beta chain was recovered during a study of cytomegalovirus exposure and HLA in healthy donors. Study-level points and caveats: Later, an analysis found that common viral pathogens appeared to be linked with several of the most significant clusters. It was confirmed in vitro that a few of the CMV-associated chains were specific for CMV antigens. Despite most TCR sequences being rare, some public TCRs occurred in many donors.

This CDR3 contains 17 residues. Primers: 60 Vbeta forward and 13 Jbeta reverse. Clones were read by immunoSEQ multiplex PCR, and TCRdb kept only the in-frame ones, dropping some. The repertoire holds about 190,000 clones, with more than 75% as singletons. With respect to this clone: Its matching antigen is unknown.

The material sequenced was PBMCs. The chain employs TRBV1 and TRBJ2-3; TRBD2 is taken as the D call from the table, unchecked against the DNA. TRBV1 constitutes a pseudogene. The receptor's source is a woman between 50 and 59 years old in good health and CMV-seropositive. The CDR3 reads CTSSQVHRGGQADTQYF. Here the CDR3 DNA reads TGCACCAGCAGCCAAGTGCATCGGGGGGGCCAGGCAGATACGCAGTATTTT.